These 18 T cell receptor beta chains came from one sample sequenced in a study of blood T cells in healthy people across ages. The second PCR ran about 7 to 12 cycles with a sample-barcoded 5' primer and J-beta primers. TCRdb recomputed calls from the 5' RACE reads with MiXCR, one row per CDR3 protein. The table records hundreds of thousands of distinct CDR3 sequences, roughly 58% of them present only once. Specimen: blood. Every receptor here comes from a man in his sixties in good health.

The chain links TRBV7-2 to TRBJ2-3; D is unresolved. V lost 5 bases and J 2 bases, leaving 11 bases between the germline ends. This CDR3 is 14 amino acids long. CDR1 SGHTA and CDR2 FQGNSA come from the germline V gene. DNA for the CDR3: TGTGCCAGCAGCACCCGACAATTCACAGATACGCAGTATTTT. Its protein product is CASSTRQFTDTQYF.

The chain combines TRBV5-1 with TRBJ2-5; tentatively, D is TRBD2 (6 bases). V lost 1 base, J lost 3 bases, and 13 bases lay in between. This CDR3 contains 15 residues. The germline V gene encodes CDR1 SGHRS and CDR2 YFSETQ. The CDR3 protein is CASSLRGIGEETQYF. CDR3 in DNA: TGCGCCAGCAGCTTGCGGGGGATCGGAGAAGAGACCCAGTACTTC.

The chain employs TRBV29-1 and TRBJ2-7; a possible D gene is TRBD1 (6 bases). This CDR3 has 11 residues. CDR1 and CDR2 from the germline V gene are SQVTM and ANQGSEA. Deletions cut 8 bases from V and 7 bases from J, with 15 bases between. CDR3 amino acids: CSTRQAGEQYF. The CDR3 DNA follows: TGCAGCACGCGACAGGCTGGGGAGCAGTACTTC.

The V and J genes are TRBV12-3 or TRBV12-4 and TRBJ2-7; no clear D gene. This CDR3 comprises 11 residues. Trimming stripped 5 bases from V and 6 bases from J, with 8 bases between. The CDR3, as DNA: TGTGCCAGCAGTCCCTGGGGCGAGCAGTACTTC. Its protein is CASSPWGEQYF.

This clonotype was seen a single time. The chain is built from TRBV10-2 and TRBJ2-3; TRBD2 matches at 10 bases. Germline CDR1 reads WSHSY; CDR2 reads SAAADI. V trimming: 6 bases; J trimming: 4 bases; junction bases outside the gene matches: 10. The CDR3 covers 16 residues. The CDR3 is CASRSMTSGSSDTQYF. DNA of the CDR3: TGCGCCAGCAGATCAATGACTAGCGGGTCTTCAGATACGCAGTATTTT.

The chain combines TRBV4-1 with TRBJ2-7; D might be TRBD1 (6 bases). Germline V CDR1 and CDR2: MGHRA, YSYEKL. With 5 bases removed from V and 0 bases from J, the gap between germline ends came to 14 bases. The CDR3 is made up of 15 amino acids. Here the CDR3 reads CASSARAGVSYEQYF. As DNA, the CDR3 is TGCGCCAGCAGCGCCCGGGCAGGGGTCTCCTACGAGCAGTACTTC.

In its sample, this clonotype was seen many times. The genes are TRBV6-6 and TRBJ2-5; D gene uncertain. Germline V gene sequence: CDR1 MNHNY, CDR2 SVGAGI (reference sequence). The ends were cut back, 8 bases at V and 4 bases at J, with 11 bases in the middle. The CDR3 totals 12 residues. The CDR3 is CASSWGLETQYF. The CDR3 coding sequence is TGTGCCAGCTCTTGGGGATTAGAGACCCAGTACTTC.

The chain couples TRBV20-1 to TRBJ2-4; D unclear. CDR1 is DFQATT, CDR2 SNEGSKA, per germline (reference sequence). The ends were cut back, 3 bases at V and 5 bases at J, with 11 bases in the middle. The CDR3 is made up of 13 amino acids. This CDR3 reads CSASEFRENIQYF. The CDR3 DNA follows: TGCAGTGCTAGCGAGTTCAGAGAAAACATTCAGTACTTC.

V usage is TRBV5-6 and J usage is TRBJ2-7; D not certain. Germline assignment: CDR1 SGHDT and CDR2 YYEEEE. Trimming removed 3 bases from V and 1 base from J, with 11 bases in between. CDR3 length: 14 amino acids. DNA of the CDR3: TGTGCCAGCAGCTCCTGGGCGGCGTCCTACGAGCAGTACTTC. Encoded protein: CASSSWAASYEQYF.

This clonotype was seen a few times. The chain links TRBV12-3 or TRBV12-4 to TRBJ1-2, with 8 bases fitting TRBD1. V lost 6 bases and J lost 7; bases outside the gene matches: 7. There are 13 residues in the CDR3. CDR3 DNA sequence: TGTGCCAGCAGCCCGGACAGGGTCATTGGCTACACCTTC. Translating it yields CASSPDRVIGYTF.

The chain joins TRBV4-1 to TRBJ1-5; 8 nucleotides line up with TRBD1. Trimming took 1 base from V and 4 from J; bases not matched to a gene: 6. The CDR3 is 16 amino acids. Germline CDR1 and CDR2: MGHRA and YSYEKL. In DNA form, the CDR3 reads TGCGCCAGCAGCCAAGCCGGACAGGGAGGAAATCAGCCCCAGCATTTT. Its translation: CASSQAGQGGNQPQHF.

The chain uses TRBV7-2 and TRBJ1-1; D is perhaps TRBD1 (6 bases). CDR3 length equals 18 residues. Germline CDR1 SGHTA, CDR2 FQGNSA. Trimming took off 5 bases at V and 2 bases at J, with 24 bases between the two ends. The CDR3 DNA reads TGTGCCAGCAGCATCAGGGTGGGCCAGACAGGAGCAAACACTGAAGCTTTCTTT. It specifies CASSIRVGQTGANTEAFF. Full variable domain (missing parts from reference TRBV7-2 and TRBJ1-1): GAGVSQSPSNKVTEKGKDVELRCDPISGHTALYWYRQSLGQGLEFLIYFQGNSAPDKSGLPSDRFSAERTGGSVSTLTIQRTQQEDSAVYLCASSIRVGQTGANTEAFFGQGTRLTVV.

The DNA for the CDR3 is TGTGCCATCAGTGATTACGGACAGGGAAATGAAAAACTGTTTTTT. Encoded protein: CAISDYGQGNEKLFF. This sequence joins TRBV10-3 and TRBJ1-4; 8 bases match TRBD1. The V and J ends lost 3 bases and 5 bases, in that order; junction bases with no gene match: 5. The germline CDR1 and CDR2 sequences are ENHRY and SYGVKD. CDR3 size: 15 residues.

The J gene is TRBJ2-7, the V gene TRBV7-9; TRBD1 matches at 7 bases. Germline values: CDR1 SEHNR, CDR2 FQNEAQ (reference sequence). The CDR3 consists of 17 residues. The junction had 10 bases not matched to a gene; V was cut back by 2 bases and J by 0 bases. CDR3: CASSLQSGTESSYEQYF. In nucleotides, the CDR3 is TGTGCCAGCAGCTTACAATCCGGGACAGAGAGCTCCTACGAGCAGTACTTC.

This clonotype has a handful of counts. The rearrangement joins TRBV5-5 to TRBJ2-5; D gene uncertain. The V and J ends lost 0 bases and 6 bases respectively, with 15 bases between them. Germline V gene lookup returns CDR1 SGHKS and CDR2 YYEKEE (reference sequence). CDR3 size: 15 residues. CDR3 DNA sequence: TGTGCCAGCAGCTTGGGTCCGGCAGGCAGGAAGACCCAGTACTTC. Translation: CASSLGPAGRKTQYF.

This clonotype was detected only a few times. The chain joins TRBV5-1 to TRBJ2-5, with 12 bases that match TRBD1. The DNA end is a closer match to TRBJ2-7, so the J assignment may be wrong. Germline V lookup: CDR1 SGHRS, CDR2 YFSETQ. This CDR3 has 15 residues. The CDR3 protein is CASSFGTGGLNEQYF. The CDR3 region has the DNA TGCGCCAGCAGCTTTGGGACAGGGGGCCTTAACGAGCAGTACTTC.

The chain employs TRBV4-1 and TRBJ2-5, with D hard to call. The CDR3 runs 18 residues. Germline V gives CDR1 MGHRA, CDR2 YSYEKL. V lost 1 base, J lost 5 bases, and 23 bases lay in between. The CDR3 DNA reads as TGCGCCAGCAGCCAAGCTATCTCCGGCTACCGCAGTAGGGAGACCCAGTACTTC. Protein sequence: CASSQAISGYRSRETQYF.

This clonotype was recorded a few times. In nucleotides, the CDR3 is TGCAGTGCTAGATCGCCCGTTTCGAGCACAGATACGCAGTATTTT. The encoded protein is CSARSPVSSTDTQYF. V is TRBV20-1 and J is TRBJ2-3, with D hard to call. V lost 2 bases and J 0 bases, leaving 12 bases between the germline ends. The CDR3 runs to 15 residues. The germline CDR1 and CDR2 sequences are DFQATT and SNEGSKA (reference sequence).